These 14 T cell receptor beta chains were all obtained from the same sample, sequenced in a study of blood T cell repertoires in COVID-19. Assay: immunoSEQ multiplex PCR; the TCRdb copy retains only in-frame clones and omits some. The table has approximately 47,000 clones, over 85% seen once. The sample was peripheral blood. These receptors came from a man aged 65 to 79 with active COVID-19.

The chain links TRBV11-2 to TRBJ2-3; no clear D gene. V gave up 3 bases and J gave up 6 bases, with 10 bases separating them. Germline V lookup: CDR1 SGHAT, CDR2 FQNNGV. The CDR3 spans 13 residues. The CDR3 coding sequence is TGTGCCAGCAGCTTTCTATATGCCGATACGCAGTATTTT. It codes for CASSFLYADTQYF.

The rearrangement joins TRBV6-6 to TRBJ2-7, with D maybe TRBD2 (5 bases). The V gene lost 6 bases and the J gene lost 3 bases, with 9 bases spanning the gap. The CDR3 is made up of 12 amino acids. Germline assignment: CDR1 MNHNY and CDR2 SVGAGI (reference sequence). CDR3 bases: TGTGCCAGCAGCCGGGATTTCTACGAGCAGTACTTC. Encoded protein: CASSRDFYEQYF.

This CDR3 reads CASSFSSYNSPLHF. In nucleotides, the CDR3 is TGTGCCTCATCCTTCAGCTCCTATAATTCACCCCTCCACTTT. The rearrangement uses TRBV2 and TRBJ1-6; D not resolved. Trimming took 11 bases from V and 0 from J, leaving 11 bases between them. Germline CDR1 SNHLY, CDR2 FYNNEI. The CDR3 has 14 residues.

V gene TRBV7-2 combines with J gene TRBJ2-2; D is ambiguous. The CDR3 runs to 13 residues. Trimming left V 7 bases short and J 5 bases short, with 11 bases between. Per the germline V gene, CDR1 is SGHTA and CDR2 is FQGNSA. CDR3 region: CASTSEKTGELFF. For the CDR3, the DNA is TGTGCCAGCACCTCTGAGAAGACCGGGGAGCTGTTTTTT.

CDR3: CASSPYSGSRETQYF. CDR3 nucleotide sequence: TGTGCCAGCAGCCCCTATAGCGGGAGTCGAGAGACCCAGTACTTC. The genes are TRBV7-9 and TRBJ2-5; 9 bases match TRBD2. J was trimmed by 4 bases and V by 5 bases; bases with no gene match: 8. The CDR3 spans 15 residues. Germline CDR1 reads SEHNR; CDR2 reads FQNEAQ (reference sequence).

This sequence joins TRBV7-8 and TRBJ2-2, with 12 positions matching TRBD2. The CDR3 consists of 17 residues. Germline CDR1 SGHVS, CDR2 FQNEAQ. V lost 3 bases to trimming and J lost 1 base; unmatched junction nucleotides: 3. The CDR3, as DNA: TGTGCCAGCAGCTTGTGGACTAGCGGGGTGAACACCGGGGAGCTGTTTTTT. Translating gives CASSLWTSGVNTGELFF.

CDR3 loop: CASSINPGAGELFF. The CDR3 region has the DNA TGTGCCAGTAGTATCAATCCGGGGGCCGGGGAGCTGTTTTTT. The rearrangement links TRBV19 to TRBJ2-2; the D gene is possibly TRBD2 (6 bases). The V gene's germline CDR1 is LNHDA and CDR2 SQIVND (reference sequence). The V end lost 3 bases, the J end lost 6 bases, and 11 bases lay between the germline ends. CDR3 length equals 14 residues.

The CDR3 sequence is CASSSPGQGNTGELFF. The CDR3 DNA reads as TGCGCCAGCAGCTCTCCGGGACAGGGGAACACCGGGGAGCTGTTTTTT. The chain employs TRBV5-1 and TRBJ2-2, with 9 nucleotides matching TRBD1. The V gene end was trimmed by 3 bases and the J gene end by 1 base; junction bases not matched to a gene: 4. CDR1 and CDR2 from the germline V gene are SGHRS and YFSETQ. The CDR3 sequence is 16 residues long. The entire variable domain, with the rest obtained from reference TRBV5-1 and TRBJ2-2, is as follows: KAGVTQTPRYLIKTRGQQVTLSCSPISGHRSVSWYQQTPGQGLQFLFEYFSETQRNKGNFPGRFSGRQFSNSRSEMNVSTLELGDSALYLCASSSPGQGNTGELFFGEGSRLTVL.

Only a few counts were recorded for this clone. The genes are TRBV7-8 and TRBJ2-3; D may be TRBD1 (6 bases). V dropped 5 bases and J dropped 11 bases, with 26 bases sitting between them. The CDR3 is 16 amino acids. Germline assignment: CDR1 SGHVS and CDR2 FQNEAQ. This chain's CDR3 is CASSPGAGTPGRGQYF. The DNA of the CDR3 is TGTGCCAGCAGCCCAGGGGCCGGGACCCCTGGTCGCGGGCAGTATTTT.

The rearrangement links TRBV5-8 to TRBJ2-2; the D gene is possibly TRBD2 (5 bases). V was clipped by 4 bases and J by 2 bases, with 24 bases between them. Germline V gene sequence: CDR1 SGHTS, CDR2 YDEGEE. This CDR3 has 19 amino acids. The DNA for the CDR3 is TGTGCCAGCAGCCCAAGCACACTTTTGTACGGGATTAACACCGGGGAGCTGTTTTTT. It encodes CASSPSTLLYGINTGELFF.

The chain employs TRBV18 and TRBJ2-7, with 8 bases matching TRBD1. The J segment lost 6 bases and the V segment lost 3 bases, leaving 4 bases of the junction unmatched. There are 13 residues in the CDR3. Looked up from germline, CDR1 is KGHSH and CDR2 is LQKENI. CDR3 coding DNA: TGTGCCAGCTCACCCGGACAGGGAGGCGAGCAGTACTTC. Amino acid sequence: CASSPGQGGEQYF.

V and J are TRBV7-8 and TRBJ2-5, with 8 bases aligning to TRBD2. The J segment lost 2 bases and the V segment lost 0 bases, leaving 2 bases of the junction unmatched. The germline CDR1 and CDR2 sequences are SGHVS and FQNEAQ. The CDR3 sequence is 15 residues long. CDR3 in DNA: TGTGCCAGCAGCTTAGCCGAGCGGGAGCAAGAGACCCAGTACTTC. The encoded protein is CASSLAEREQETQYF.

This clone was seen a handful of times. The chain employs TRBV9 and TRBJ2-7; 8 bases are a match to TRBD1. This CDR3 comprises 15 residues. After removal of 0 bases from V and 3 bases from J, the junction contained 5 bases not matched to a gene. CDR1 is SGDLS, CDR2 YYNGEE, per germline. The CDR3 DNA sequence: TGTGCCAGCAGCGTAGAAGCGACAGGGGTCTACGAGCAGTACTTC. It specifies CASSVEATGVYEQYF.

The chain uses TRBV28 and TRBJ2-1; 7 nucleotides agree with TRBD1. Trimming at V came to 8 bases and at J to 0 bases, leaving 7 bases not matched to a gene. The CDR3 consists of 15 residues. Per germline, CDR1 MDHEN and CDR2 SYDVKM. CDR3 in DNA: TGTGCCAGCGGTCAGGGGGTCAGCTCCTACAATGAGCAGTTCTTC. It specifies CASGQGVSSYNEQFF.